These 21 T cell receptor beta chains were sequenced from one sample in a study of immune heterogeneity within non-small cell lung tumors. Per sample, 600 ng of bulk tumor genomic DNA was the template used. Biopsies, several per primary tumor and spaced far apart, were collected during surgery. Surgery that was curative in intent was performed on patients with untreated, newly diagnosed non-small cell lung cancer. A first 10-cycle multiplex round used 32 V-gene and 13 J-gene primers on TCR beta CDR3. TCRdb itself ran the multiplex PCR reads through MiXCR, one entry per CDR3 protein. The repertoire holds 10,000 to 15,000 distinct CDR3 sequences, with around 23% as singletons. The specimen was lung tumor tissue. These receptors came from a man aged 45 to 65 with non-small cell lung cancer.

Within the sample, this clonotype is medium-sized (0.01 to 0.1%). The chain links TRBV6-1 to TRBJ1-2; 9 bases map to TRBD1. After removal of 6 bases from V and 5 bases from J, the junction contained 13 bases not matched to a gene. This CDR3 has 16 residues. Germline V CDR1 and CDR2: MNHNS, SASEGT. The CDR3: CASRPLMDRGMYGYTF. CDR3 nucleotide sequence: TGTGCCAGCAGACCCTTGATGGACAGGGGTATGTATGGCTACACCTTC.

A word on this clonotype: This may be a read error, as it is one base from a much larger clone. The V call is TRBV3-1, the J call TRBJ1-5, with D uncertain. The germline V gene encodes CDR1 LGHDT and CDR2 YNNKEL (reference sequence). This CDR3 contains 13 residues. The CDR3 loop reads CARSQDPSQPQHF. The CDR3 DNA reads as TGTGCCAGGAGCCAAGATCCGAGTCAGCCCCAGCATTTT.

Ten or more counts support this clonotype. The V gene is TRBV20-1, the J gene TRBJ1-6, with 8 bases lining up with TRBD1. Losses at the gene ends were 0 bases for V and 6 bases for J; bases not matched to a gene: 13. The germline V gene encodes CDR1 DFQATT and CDR2 SNEGSKA (reference sequence). The CDR3 spans 18 residues. The CDR3: CSARDSRTGNPLNSPLHF. CDR3 coding DNA: TGCAGTGCTAGAGACTCCCGGACAGGGAACCCTCTTAATTCACCCCTCCACTTT.

This clonotype was counted between two and nine times. This chain connects TRBV30 to TRBJ1-1; D gene uncertain. V lost 0 bases, J lost 1 base, and 6 bases lay in between. Germline CDR1 and CDR2: GTSNPN and SVGIG (reference sequence). CDR3 size: 13 residues. The CDR3 reads CAWSVVGNTEAFF. The CDR3 DNA reads TGTGCCTGGAGTGTGGTAGGGAACACTGAAGCTTTCTTT.

This clonotype was counted between two and nine times. The chain recombines TRBV29-1 with TRBJ2-1; D remains unclear. CDR1 is SQVTM and CDR2 is ANQGSEA in the germline V gene. The V end lost 5 bases, the J end lost 0 bases, and 14 bases lay between the germline ends. The CDR3 runs to 15 residues. In DNA, the CDR3 is TGCAGCGTTAGCCCCCCTTTGAGCTCCTACAATGAGCAGTTCTTC. This gives the protein CSVSPPLSSYNEQFF.

Turning to this clonotype: A single base separates this from a much larger clone, so it may be a read error. The chain joins TRBV5-1 to TRBJ1-1; 8 bases fit TRBD1. Germline V CDR1 and CDR2: SGHRS, YFSETQ. The length of the CDR3 is 13 residues. V lost 2 bases, J lost 7 bases, and 4 bases stayed unmatched. CDR3 sequence: CASSFTGGGEAFF. DNA for the CDR3: TGCGCCAGCAGCTTTACAGGGGGTGGTGAAGCTTTCTTT.

This clonotype was picked up a small number of times. This chain joins TRBV5-4 and TRBJ2-2, with unresolved D. The CDR3 extends over 14 amino acids. Germline V gene lookup returns CDR1 SGHNT and CDR2 YYREEE (reference sequence). V was cut by 0 bases and J by 1 base, with 4 bases left in between. In nucleotides, the CDR3 is TGTGCCAGCAGCTTGGGGCGGAACACCGGGGAGCTGTTTTTT. The encoded protein is CASSLGRNTGELFF.

This clonotype was seen ten or more times. The rearrangement links TRBV3-1 to TRBJ1-2, with 7 bases fitting TRBD1. J was trimmed by 9 bases and V by 3 bases; bases with no gene match: 7. From germline, CDR1 is LGHDT and CDR2 YNNKEL (reference sequence). This CDR3 has 13 amino acids. CDR3 amino acids: CASSQGTALSYTF. The DNA for the CDR3 is TGTGCCAGCAGCCAGGGGACAGCCCTAAGCTACACCTTC.

This clonotype was picked up many times. The rearrangement joins TRBV28 to TRBJ2-1; maybe TRBD2 (5 bases). Germline loops: CDR1 MDHEN, CDR2 SYDVKM. V was trimmed by 3 bases and J by 6 bases, leaving 15 bases between them. The CDR3 runs 15 residues. CDR3 nucleotides: TGTGCCAGCAGTTTTCGGTCAGCCCGGGGCAATGAGCAGTTCTTC. This gives the protein CASSFRSARGNEQFF.

As for this clonotype: A much larger clone lies one base from this, so it may be a read error. The chain couples TRBV5-1 to TRBJ2-7, with D possibly TRBD1 on 5 matching bases. Germline V gene sequence: CDR1 SGHRS, CDR2 YFSETQ. This CDR3 spans 15 amino acids. CDR3 sequence: CASSPSVGPVYEHYF. CDR3 bases: TGCGCCAGCAGCCCCTCGGTGGGGCCCGTCTACGAGCATTACTTC.

As concerns this clonotype: A much larger clone is a single base away; this may be a read error. The chain recombines TRBV6-1 with TRBJ2-7, with 8 nucleotides matching TRBD2. CDR1 and CDR2 from the germline V gene are MNHNS and SASEGT. The CDR3 loop spans 11 amino acids. Here the CDR3 DNA reads TGTTCCAGCAGTGCCGGGACTAGACTTTCCTTC. It specifies CSSSAGTRLSF.

By share, this clonotype ranks as medium-sized. The V gene is TRBV11-2, the J gene TRBJ2-2; D gene ambiguous. Germline values: CDR1 SGHAT, CDR2 FQNNGV. The CDR3 length is 14 residues. Trimming removed 3 bases at V and 1 base at J, with 6 bases between. CDR3 in amino acids: CASSFLQNTGELFF. The DNA for the CDR3 is TGTGCCAGCAGCTTTCTCCAGAACACCGGGGAGCTGTTTTTT.

This clonotype has ten or more counts. The V and J genes are TRBV15 and TRBJ2-6; 7 bases map to TRBD1. Per germline, CDR1 LNHNV and CDR2 YYDKDF (reference sequence). This CDR3 comprises 16 residues. V dropped 2 bases and J dropped 1; count of bases not matched to a gene: 2. The CDR3 protein is CATSRSRGSGANVLTF. The DNA for the CDR3 is TGTGCCACCAGCAGATCCAGGGGGTCTGGGGCCAACGTCCTGACTTTC.

There are many counts of this clonotype. The rearrangement links TRBV5-1 to TRBJ1-2; maybe TRBD1 (6 bases). V was shortened by 3 bases and J by 7 bases, with 13 bases between the two germline ends. This CDR3 is built from 13 residues. Germline lookup yields CDR1 SGHRS and CDR2 YFSETQ. This CDR3 reads CASSSGTRGGYTF. CDR3 bases: TGCGCCAGCAGCTCCGGGACAAGGGGTGGCTACACCTTC.

Comments on this clonotype: This could be a read error, since a much larger clone is one nucleotide away. The CDR3 loop reads CVSRVSGPGEKLFF. As DNA, the CDR3 is TGTGTCAGCAGAGTTTCTGGGCCAGGGGAAAAACTGTTTTTT. The rearrangement joins TRBV2 to TRBJ1-4; D is possibly TRBD1 (5 bases). CDR1 is SNHLY, CDR2 FYNNEI, per germline. The length of the CDR3 is 14 residues.

Only one count was recorded for this clonotype. One end of the junction does not line up with germline, which may come from a read error. The chain employs TRBV5-4 and TRBJ1-3, with D hard to call. Germline V gene data show CDR1 as SGHNT and CDR2 as YYREEE (reference sequence). The CDR3 totals 15 residues. The chain's CDR3 is CAISLAGNSGNTIYF. The CDR3 DNA reads as TGTGCCATCAGCTTGGCTGGGAATTCCGGAAACACCATATATTTT.

This clonotype was detected ten times or more. The chain recombines TRBV20-1 with TRBJ2-3; 13 nucleotides agree with TRBD2. The V segment lost 5 bases and the J segment 5 bases; nucleotides outside the gene matches: 7. Germline assignment: CDR1 DFQATT and CDR2 SNEGSKA (reference sequence). CDR3 length: 15 amino acids. This chain's CDR3 is CSAELAGGHGDTQYF. In nucleotides, the CDR3 is TGCAGTGCTGAACTAGCGGGGGGGCATGGAGATACGCAGTATTTT.

The rearrangement joins TRBV2 to TRBJ2-5; tentatively, D is TRBD1 or TRBD2 (6 bases each). Trimming left V 6 bases short and J 5 bases short, with 19 bases between. The CDR3 sequence is 15 residues long. Looked up from germline, CDR1 is SNHLY and CDR2 is FYNNEI. The CDR3 sequence: CASRDPLGGGETQYF. The CDR3 bases are TGTGCCAGCAGGGACCCTCTGGGGGGCGGGGAGACCCAGTACTTC.

J is TRBJ1-5 and V is TRBV5-5, with D possibly matching TRBD1 (5 bases). Germline CDR1 is SGHKS and CDR2 is YYEKEE (reference sequence). V lost 2 bases to trimming and J lost 4 bases, with 10 bases between them. The CDR3 has 14 amino acids. CDR3 sequence: CASSFWDGNQPQHF. The CDR3 region has the DNA TGTGCCAGCAGCTTTTGGGACGGGAATCAGCCCCAGCATTTT.

This clonotype occurred many times. The chain combines TRBV3-1 with TRBJ2-1, with TRBD1 matching 7 bases. V lost 4 bases to trimming and J lost 8 bases; unmatched junction nucleotides: 11. This CDR3 comprises 15 residues. Germline CDR1 is LGHDT and CDR2 is YNNKEL (reference sequence). CDR3 sequence (DNA): TGTGCCAGCAGCCCCTCCGGACAGGCTAGGGATGAGCAGTTCTTC. Translated: CASSPSGQARDEQFF.

This clonotype was observed a single time. A single base separates this from a much larger clone, so it may be a read error. This chain links TRBV6-5 with TRBJ2-1, with D tentatively TRBD2 (5 bases). V shed 2 bases and J shed 8 bases, with 10 bases lying between them. The CDR3 contains 13 residues. Germline lookup yields CDR1 MNHEY and CDR2 SVGAGI. CDR3 sequence: CASSYRRWYEQFF. The DNA of the CDR3 is TGTGCCAGCAGTTACCGGAGGTGGTATGAGCAGTTCTTC.